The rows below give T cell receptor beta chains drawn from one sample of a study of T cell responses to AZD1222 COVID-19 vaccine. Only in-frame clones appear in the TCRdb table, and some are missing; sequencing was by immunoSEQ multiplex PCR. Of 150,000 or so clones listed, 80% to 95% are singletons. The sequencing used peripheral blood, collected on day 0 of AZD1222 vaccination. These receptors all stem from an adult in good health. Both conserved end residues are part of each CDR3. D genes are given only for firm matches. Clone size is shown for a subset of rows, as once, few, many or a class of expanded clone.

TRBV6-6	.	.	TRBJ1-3	TGTGCCAGCAGTTCCGACAGAATTACGGGGAACACCATATATTTT	CASSSDRITGNTIYF
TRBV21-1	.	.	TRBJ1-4	TGTGCCAGCAGCACCCGGGACAGGGGGCCCTATAATGAAAAACTGTTTTTT	CASSTRDRGPYNEKLFF
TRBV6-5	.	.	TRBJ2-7	TGTGCCAGCAGTTACCGGCAGAGCTACGAGCAGTACTTC	CASSYRQSYEQYF
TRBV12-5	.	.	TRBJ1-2	TGTGCTAGTGGTTCGGGACCGCTGTATGGCTACACCTTC	CASGSGPLYGYTF
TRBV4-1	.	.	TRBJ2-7	TGCGCCAGCAGCCAAGACCCCCCCGACGAGCAGTACTTC	CASSQDPPDEQYF
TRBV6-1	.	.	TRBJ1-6	TGTGCCAGCAGTGACACAGGGTGGGGTTCACCCCTCCACTTT	CASSDTGWGSPLHF
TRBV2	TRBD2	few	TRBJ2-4	TGTGCCAGCAACCCCCTAGCGGGAGGAGACAAAAACATTCAGTACTTC	CASNPLAGGDKNIQYF
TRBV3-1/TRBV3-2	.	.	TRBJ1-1	TGTGCCAGCAGCCAGATAAGGGGAACTGAAGCTTTCTTT	CASSQIRGTEAFF
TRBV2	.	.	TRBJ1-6	TGTGCCAGCAGCCCAGGACGGGCCAGTTCACCCCTCCACTTT	CASSPGRASSPLHF
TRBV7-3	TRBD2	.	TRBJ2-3	TGTGCCAGCAGCTTAGGACTAGCGGGAAGTCAGTATTTT	CASSLGLAGSQYF
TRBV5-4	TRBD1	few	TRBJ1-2	TGTGCCAGCAGTTCCCCACCCGGTGGACAGGGTCCCTATGGCTACACCTTC	CASSSPPGGQGPYGYTF
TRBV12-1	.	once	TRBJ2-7	TGTGCCAGCAGCCTCGGACTAGCGGGGGTACCCTCCTACGAGCAGTACTTC	CASSLGLAGVPSYEQYF
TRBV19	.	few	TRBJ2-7	TGTGCCAGTAGTTTCCCCTCCCGGGGGGCTTATCCCTACGAGCAGTACTTC	CASSFPSRGAYPYEQYF
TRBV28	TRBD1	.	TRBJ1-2	TGTGCCAGCAGTATTACAGGGGTTTATGGCTACACCTTC	CASSITGVYGYTF
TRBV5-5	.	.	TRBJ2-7	TGTGCCAGCAGCTTACCCCGGGCCCTCTCCTACGAGCAGTACTTC	CASSLPRALSYEQYF
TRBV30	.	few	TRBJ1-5	TGTGCCTGGAGCGATTGGGGGGGAGGACAGCCCCAGCATTTT	CAWSDWGGGQPQHF
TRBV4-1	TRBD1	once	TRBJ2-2	TGCGCCAGCAGCCAAGAAGGACAGGGGAGGCCAACCGGGGAGCTGTTTTTT	CASSQEGQGRPTGELFF
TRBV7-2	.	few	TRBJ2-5	TGTGCCAGCAGCTTAGGGACTTCCCAAGAGACCCAGTACTTC	CASSLGTSQETQYF
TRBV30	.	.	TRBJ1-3	TGTGCCTCCCCAGGGCCGCGCAGAAACACCATATATTTT	CASPGPRRNTIYF
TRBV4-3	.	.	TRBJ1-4	TGCGCCAGCAGCCAAGGTACAGGGAAGAGTGAAAAACTGTTTTTT	CASSQGTGKSEKLFF
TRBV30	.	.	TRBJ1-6	TGTGCCCAAAGGGCAGGGGCTAATTCACCCCTCCACTTT	CAQRAGANSPLHF
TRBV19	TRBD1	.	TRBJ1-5	TGTGCCAGTAGTCTACAGGGGGCGGGCAATCAGCCCCAGCATTTT	CASSLQGAGNQPQHF
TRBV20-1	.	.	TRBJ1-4	TGCAGTGCTAGTGCTGGGATCCGGCAGACTAATGAAAAACTGTTTTTT	CSASAGIRQTNEKLFF
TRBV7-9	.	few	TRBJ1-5	TGTGCCAGCAGCTTAGCGAGCAGGGAGGATCAGCCCCAGCATTTT	CASSLASREDQPQHF